The next 25 T cell receptor beta chains were all read from a single sample in a study of cytomegalovirus exposure and HLA in healthy donors. The PCR contained 60 Vbeta and 13 Jbeta primers. Only in-frame clones appear in the TCRdb table, and some are missing; sequencing was by immunoSEQ multiplex PCR. The table lists 220,000 or so clones, about 75% of them singletons. The sample was PBMCs. The receptor source for this set is a woman younger than 45 in good health and CMV-seronegative.

A word on this clone: A junction end diverges from the germline sequence, so it may reflect a read error. The CDR3 DNA reads TGTGCCAGCAGTTCGTCTAGGACCGGGGAGCTGTTTTTT. Translated, it gives CASSSSRTGELFF. V usage is TRBV4-1 and J usage is TRBJ2-2; no firm D call. Germline CDR1 and CDR2: MGHRA and YSYEKL. The CDR3 is 13 residues long.

This clone showed up just once. The chain is built from TRBV7-3 and TRBJ2-5; TRBD2 aligns across 9 bases. V was clipped by 5 bases and J by 5 bases; unmatched bases: 12. This CDR3 comprises 16 residues. Germline lookup yields CDR1 SGHTA and CDR2 FQGTGA. The chain's CDR3 is CASSPGLAANQETQYF. The CDR3 DNA is TGTGCCAGCAGCCCGGGACTAGCAGCGAATCAGGAGACCCAGTACTTC.

The rearrangement joins TRBV29-1 to TRBJ2-7; the D gene is possibly TRBD1 (6 bases). This CDR3 contains 13 residues. CDR1 is SQVTM, CDR2 ANQGSEA, per germline. V lost 4 bases to trimming and J lost 3 bases, with 13 bases between them. Written as DNA, the CDR3 is TGCAGCGTTGGACTTCGGACAGACTACGAGCAGTACTTC. This gives the protein CSVGLRTDYEQYF.

The chain employs TRBV6-5 and TRBJ1-2; D remains ambiguous. The V end lost 5 bases, the J end lost 8 bases, and 9 bases lay between the germline ends. The CDR3 has 11 residues. CDR1 MNHEY and CDR2 SVGAGI come from the germline V gene. In nucleotides, the CDR3 is TGTGCCAGCAGTGAAGCGGGAGGCTACACCTTC. It translates to CASSEAGGYTF.

The chain couples TRBV30 to TRBJ1-3; TRBD1 matches 8 bases. After removal of 5 bases from V and 3 bases from J, the junction contained 3 bases not matched to a gene. The germline CDR1 and CDR2 sequences are GTSNPN and SVGIG (reference sequence). The CDR3 runs 13 residues. CDR3: CAWSQGVGNTIYF. The CDR3 DNA follows: TGTGCCTGGTCACAGGGGGTTGGAAACACCATATATTTT.

About this clone: Other DNA sequences in the sample encode the same CDR3. This chain uses TRBV6-5 with TRBJ1-1, with D uncertain. Trimming pared 3 bases from V and 4 bases from J, leaving 6 bases between. Germline CDR1 and CDR2: MNHEY and SVGAGI. The CDR3 contains 12 residues. In DNA form, the CDR3 reads TGTGCCAGCAGTTATGGAGGCACTGAAGCTTTCTTT. As protein: CASSYGGTEAFF.

The chain has TRBV9 and TRBJ2-3; TRBD2 matches at 11 bases. J was trimmed by 4 bases and V by 7 bases; bases with no gene match: 8. The CDR3 has 15 amino acids. The germline CDR1 and CDR2 sequences are SGDLS and YYNGEE. The CDR3 DNA reads as TGTGCCAGCCGGCGATTAGCGGGGGGGGCAGATACGCAGTATTTT. Protein product: CASRRLAGGADTQYF.

The rearrangement uses TRBV5-1 and TRBJ1-2; maybe TRBD1 (6 bases). CDR3 length: 13 amino acids. V lost 0 bases and J 7 bases, leaving 10 bases between the germline ends. Germline assignment: CDR1 SGHRS and CDR2 YFSETQ. Here the CDR3 DNA reads TGCGCCAGCAGCTTGGTACAGGGTGCTGGCTACACCTTC. Translation: CASSLVQGAGYTF.

J is TRBJ1-1 and V is TRBV19; 7 bases fit TRBD1. The V gene end was trimmed by 5 bases and the J gene end by 3 bases; junction bases not matched to a gene: 9. This CDR3 has 15 residues. Germline V gene data show CDR1 as LNHDA and CDR2 as SQIVND (reference sequence). The CDR3 nucleotides are TGTGCCAGTAGTGTCACAGGGGTTAAGGACACTGAAGCTTTCTTT. As protein: CASSVTGVKDTEAFF.

This clone occurred a few times. The rearrangement links TRBV6-1 to TRBJ1-5; TRBD1 aligns across 10 bases. The V gene's germline CDR1 is MNHNS and CDR2 SASEGT. V lost 6 bases, J lost 5 bases, and 4 bases stayed unmatched. The CDR3 contains 14 residues. In DNA, the CDR3 is TGTGCCAGCAGGGGACAGGGGAGGGATCAGCCCCAGCATTTT. Encoded protein: CASRGQGRDQPQHF.

This rearrangement joins TRBV14 to TRBJ2-3, with 8 nucleotides matching TRBD2. Germline CDR1 SGHDN, CDR2 FVKESK. Unmatched junction bases numbered 3, after V lost 0 bases and J lost 1 base. CDR3 length: 16 residues. The CDR3 DNA reads as TGTGCCAGCAGCCAAGACCACGGGGGGGGCACAGATACGCAGTATTTT. This codes for CASSQDHGGGTDTQYF. The full variable domain, rest sourced from reference TRBV14 and TRBJ2-3, is EAGVTQFPSHSVIEKGQTVTLRCDPISGHDNLYWYRRVMGKEIKFLLHFVKESKQDESGMPNNRFLAERTGGTYSTLKVQPAELEDSGVYFCASSQDHGGGTDTQYFGPGTRLTVL.

The rearrangement links TRBV6-4 to TRBJ1-2, with D hard to call. Per germline, CDR1 MRHNA and CDR2 SNTAGT. Trimming removed 4 bases at V and 5 bases at J, with 11 bases between. There are 13 residues in the CDR3. The CDR3 DNA sequence: TGTGCCAGCAGTGTCACGGTTGTATATGGCTACACCTTC. Translated: CASSVTVVYGYTF.

The rearrangement joins TRBV4-2 to TRBJ2-2, with 7 bases fitting TRBD1. The germline CDR1 and CDR2 sequences are LGHNA and YNFKEQ. The CDR3 extends over 15 amino acids. Trimming took 7 bases from V and 3 from J; bases not matched to a gene: 8. The CDR3 coding sequence is TGTGCCAGCACCCCAGGGGGTCTCGACACCGGGGAGCTGTTTTTT. The encoded protein is CASTPGGLDTGELFF.

V gene TRBV5-6 combines with J gene TRBJ1-3; D not certain. Trimming took off 3 bases at V and 2 bases at J, with 9 bases between the two ends. CDR3 length: 14 amino acids. Germline V gives CDR1 SGHDT, CDR2 YYEEEE. CDR3 coding DNA: TGTGCCAGCAGCTCAGGAAGACCTGGAAACACCATATATTTT. Encoded protein: CASSSGRPGNTIYF.

Details on this clone: Other DNA sequences from this sample encode an identical CDR3 as well. This chain connects TRBV2 to TRBJ2-5; 7 nucleotides agree with TRBD2. Germline assignment: CDR1 SNHLY and CDR2 FYNNEI. The CDR3 runs to 14 residues. With V trimmed by 4 bases and J by 5 bases, 7 bases remained unmatched. The CDR3 coding sequence is TGTGCCAGCAGTGGAGGCGGGAGTGGCGAGACCCAGTACTTC. Translation: CASSGGGSGETQYF.

J is TRBJ1-1 and V is TRBV19; TRBD1 aligns across 9 bases. Per germline, CDR1 LNHDA and CDR2 SQIVND (reference sequence). With V trimmed by 1 base and J by 5 bases, 17 bases remained unmatched. The CDR3 runs 19 residues. DNA for the CDR3: TGTGCCAGTAGTATAGGGGCTCTTTGGACAGGGGAGAAGAGGACTGAAGCTTTCTTT. Its translation: CASSIGALWTGEKRTEAFF.

J is TRBJ2-1 and V is TRBV11-3, with 11 bases aligning to TRBD2. Per germline, CDR1 SGHNT and CDR2 YENEEA. The length of the CDR3 is 15 residues. Trimming at V came to 5 bases and at J to 9 bases, leaving 9 bases not matched to a gene. The CDR3 here is CASSPGTSGPGEQFF. The CDR3 DNA sequence: TGTGCCAGCAGCCCCGGGACTAGCGGACCGGGTGAGCAGTTCTTC.

The rearrangement uses TRBV27 and TRBJ2-5; 8 positions agree with TRBD2. This CDR3 has 13 residues. From germline, CDR1 is MNHEY and CDR2 SMNVEV (reference sequence). V shed 6 bases and J 5 bases; nucleotides not matched to a gene: 5. DNA for the CDR3: TGTGCCAGCAGCCAGATAGCGGGGGAGACCCAGTACTTC. Protein: CASSQIAGETQYF.

The chain has TRBV6-1 and TRBJ2-1; 9 bases match TRBD1. CDR1 and CDR2 from the germline V gene are MNHNS and SASEGT. V lost 8 bases and J lost 3; bases outside the gene matches: 5. The CDR3 length is 14 residues. As DNA, the CDR3 is TGTGCCAGCGTTTGGGACAGGGACTACAATGAGCAGTTCTTC. Amino acids: CASVWDRDYNEQFF.

The chain has TRBV19 and TRBJ2-5; tentative D call: TRBD2 (5 bases). Per the germline V gene, CDR1 is LNHDA and CDR2 is SQIVND (reference sequence). CDR3 length: 14 amino acids. Trimming took 4 bases from V and 3 from J, leaving 12 bases between them. DNA for the CDR3: TGTGCCAGTAGTAGCCCGGGGAGAGAAGAGACCCAGTACTTC. It encodes CASSSPGREETQYF.

This clone has just one count. V gene TRBV6-5 combines with J gene TRBJ1-4, with 8 bases lining up with TRBD1. Germline V CDR1 and CDR2: MNHEY, SVGAGI. The CDR3 has 15 amino acids. Trimming took 8 bases from V and 8 from J; bases not matched to a gene: 13. CDR3 nucleotide sequence: TGTGCCAGCTCAACTTACAGGGGGATTCAGGAAAAACTGTTTTTT. Translation gives CASSTYRGIQEKLFF.

The CDR3 sequence: CASSLTSSGSYNEQFF. The CDR3 bases are TGTGCCAGCAGCTTAACTTCTAGCGGGAGTTACAATGAGCAGTTCTTC. The chain couples TRBV7-3 to TRBJ2-1, with 10 nucleotides matching TRBD2. The junction had 3 bases not matched to a gene; V was cut back by 0 bases and J by 4 bases. The CDR3 has 16 amino acids. CDR1 is SGHTA, CDR2 FQGTGA, per germline.

The chain links TRBV6-5 to TRBJ2-3, with 9 bases identical to TRBD2. The CDR3 has 16 amino acids. Looked up from germline, CDR1 is MNHEY and CDR2 is SVGAGI. The junction had 7 bases not matched to a gene; V was cut back by 2 bases and J by 4 bases. The CDR3 region is CASSYGLAGFADTQYF. The CDR3 DNA sequence: TGTGCCAGCAGTTACGGGCTAGCGGGATTCGCAGATACGCAGTATTTT.

The chain combines TRBV6-5 with TRBJ2-5, with D perhaps TRBD2 (7 bases). Germline CDR1 and CDR2: MNHEY and SVGAGI. The CDR3 consists of 14 residues. V lost 4 bases, J lost 5 bases, and 14 bases lay in between. The CDR3 sequence: CASSSMSGGETQYF. The CDR3 coding sequence is TGTGCCAGCAGTTCGATGTCGGGGGGCGAGACCCAGTACTTC.

This clone was recorded a few times. This chain joins TRBV13 and TRBJ2-1; D might be TRBD2 (6 bases). V shed 4 bases and J shed 5 bases, with 15 bases lying between them. The CDR3 loop spans 15 amino acids. Germline CDR1 and CDR2: PRHDT and FYEKMQ (reference sequence). The CDR3 loop reads CASSYGGSGNNEQFF. For the CDR3, the DNA is TGTGCCAGCAGCTACGGAGGTAGCGGAAACAATGAGCAGTTCTTC.